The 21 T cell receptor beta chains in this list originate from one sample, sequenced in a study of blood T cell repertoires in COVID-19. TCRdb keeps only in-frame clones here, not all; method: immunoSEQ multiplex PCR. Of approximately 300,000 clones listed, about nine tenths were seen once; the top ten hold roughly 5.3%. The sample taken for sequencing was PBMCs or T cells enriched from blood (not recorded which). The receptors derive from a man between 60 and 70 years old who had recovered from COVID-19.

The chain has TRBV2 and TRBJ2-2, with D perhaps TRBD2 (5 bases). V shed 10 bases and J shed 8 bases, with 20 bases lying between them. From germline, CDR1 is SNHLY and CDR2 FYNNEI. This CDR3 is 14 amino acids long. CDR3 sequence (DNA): TGTGCCAACCGGGAAGCAACGAAGAGTGGGGAGCTGTTTTTT. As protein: CANREATKSGELFF. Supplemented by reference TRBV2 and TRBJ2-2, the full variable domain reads EPEVTQTPSHQVTQMGQEVILRCVPISNHLYFYWYRQILGQKVEFLVSFYNNEISEKSEIFDDQFSVERPDGSNFTLKIRSTKLEDSAMYFCANREATKSGELFFGEGSRLTVL.

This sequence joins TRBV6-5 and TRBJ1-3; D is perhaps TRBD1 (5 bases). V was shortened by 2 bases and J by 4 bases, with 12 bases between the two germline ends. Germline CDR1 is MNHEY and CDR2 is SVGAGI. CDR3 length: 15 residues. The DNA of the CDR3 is TGTGCCAGCAGTTACGCAGGGAGGTCAGGAAACACCATATATTTT. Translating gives CASSYAGRSGNTIYF.

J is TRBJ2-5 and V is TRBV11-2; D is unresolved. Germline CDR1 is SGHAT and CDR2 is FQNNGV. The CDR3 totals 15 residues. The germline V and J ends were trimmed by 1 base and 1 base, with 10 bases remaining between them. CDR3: CASSLGLRLQETQYF. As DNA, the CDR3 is TGTGCCAGCAGCTTAGGTTTGAGACTCCAAGAGACCCAGTACTTC.

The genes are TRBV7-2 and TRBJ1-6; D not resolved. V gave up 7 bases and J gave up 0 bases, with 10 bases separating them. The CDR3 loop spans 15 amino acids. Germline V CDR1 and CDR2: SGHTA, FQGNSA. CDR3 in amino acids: CASTRQVSYNSPLHF. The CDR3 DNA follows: TGTGCCAGCACCAGACAAGTCTCCTATAATTCACCCCTCCACTTT.

The CDR3 DNA reads as TGTGCCACCCTGCCTGAGTCGAACACTGAAGCTTTCTTT. This sequence encodes CATLPESNTEAFF. V and J are TRBV2 and TRBJ1-1; D unresolved. V was pared by 10 bases and J by 1 base, with 13 bases between. Germline CDR1 reads SNHLY; CDR2 reads FYNNEI. The CDR3 is 13 amino acids. Full variable domain (outside the CDR3, taken from reference TRBV2 and TRBJ1-1): EPEVTQTPSHQVTQMGQEVILRCVPISNHLYFYWYRQILGQKVEFLVSFYNNEISEKSEIFDDQFSVERPDGSNFTLKIRSTKLEDSAMYFCATLPESNTEAFFGQGTRLTVV.

The CDR3 here is CASSLGPLRRRTGYGYTF. The CDR3 region has the DNA TGCGCCAGCAGCTTGGGTCCTCTGCGCAGGCGGACTGGCTATGGCTACACCTTC. The gene calls are TRBV5-1 and TRBJ1-2; no reliable D call. V was cut by 0 bases and J by 4 bases, with 22 bases left in between. Germline V gene data show CDR1 as SGHRS and CDR2 as YFSETQ. This CDR3 is 18 amino acids long.

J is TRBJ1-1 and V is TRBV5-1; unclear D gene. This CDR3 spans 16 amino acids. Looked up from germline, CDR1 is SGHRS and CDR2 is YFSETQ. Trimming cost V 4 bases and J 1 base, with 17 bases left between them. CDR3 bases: TGCGCCAGCAGCCGACTCTCTACGCCCGGGAACACTGAAGCTTTCTTT. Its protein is CASSRLSTPGNTEAFF. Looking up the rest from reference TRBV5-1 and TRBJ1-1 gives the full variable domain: KAGVTQTPRYLIKTRGQQVTLSCSPISGHRSVSWYQQTPGQGLQFLFEYFSETQRNKGNFPGRFSGRQFSNSRSEMNVSTLELGDSALYLCASSRLSTPGNTEAFFGQGTRLTVV.

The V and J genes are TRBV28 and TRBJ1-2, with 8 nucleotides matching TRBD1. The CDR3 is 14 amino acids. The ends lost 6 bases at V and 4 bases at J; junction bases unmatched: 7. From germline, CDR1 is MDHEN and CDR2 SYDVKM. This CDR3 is CASRSGTGLYGYTF. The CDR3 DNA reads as TGTGCCAGCAGGTCAGGGACAGGACTCTATGGCTACACCTTC.

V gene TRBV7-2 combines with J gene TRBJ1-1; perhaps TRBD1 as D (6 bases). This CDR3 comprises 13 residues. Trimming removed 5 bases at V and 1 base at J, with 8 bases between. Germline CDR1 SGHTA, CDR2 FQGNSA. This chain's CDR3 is CASSQGQNTEAFF. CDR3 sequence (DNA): TGTGCCAGCAGCCAGGGACAGAACACTGAAGCTTTCTTT.

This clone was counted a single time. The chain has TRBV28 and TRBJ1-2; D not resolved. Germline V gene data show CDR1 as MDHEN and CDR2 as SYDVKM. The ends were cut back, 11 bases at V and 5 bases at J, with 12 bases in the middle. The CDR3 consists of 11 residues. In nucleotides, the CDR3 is TGTGCCTCTTCGGAGAGGTATGGCTACACCTTC. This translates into CASSERYGYTF.

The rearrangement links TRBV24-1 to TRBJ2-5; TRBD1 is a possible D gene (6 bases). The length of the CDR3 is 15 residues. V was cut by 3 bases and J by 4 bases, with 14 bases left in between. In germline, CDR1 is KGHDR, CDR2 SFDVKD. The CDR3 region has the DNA TGTGCCACCAGTGATCCCGGCCCCAGGGGAGAGACCCAGTACTTC. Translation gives CATSDPGPRGETQYF.

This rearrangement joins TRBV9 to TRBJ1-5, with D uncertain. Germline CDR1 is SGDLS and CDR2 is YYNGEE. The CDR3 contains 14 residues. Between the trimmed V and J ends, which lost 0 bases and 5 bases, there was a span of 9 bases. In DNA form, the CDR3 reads TGTGCCAGCAGCGTAGGACGGAGCCATCAGCCCCAGCATTTT. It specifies CASSVGRSHQPQHF.

The chain's CDR3 is CASSYLSGRAHEQYF. The CDR3, as DNA: TGTGCCAGCAGTTACTTGAGCGGGAGGGCCCACGAGCAGTACTTC. The chain employs TRBV6-5 and TRBJ2-7, with TRBD2 matching 10 bases. This CDR3 has 15 residues. Germline-derived CDR1 and CDR2 are MNHEY and SVGAGI. V lost 1 base to trimming and J lost 5 bases; unmatched junction nucleotides: 5.

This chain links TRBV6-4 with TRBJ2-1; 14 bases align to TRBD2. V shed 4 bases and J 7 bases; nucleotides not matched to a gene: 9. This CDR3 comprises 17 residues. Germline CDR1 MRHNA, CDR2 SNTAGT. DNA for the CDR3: TGTGCCAGCAGTGGCCCGGGGACTAGCGGGAGACAGAATGAGCAGTTCTTC. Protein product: CASSGPGTSGRQNEQFF.

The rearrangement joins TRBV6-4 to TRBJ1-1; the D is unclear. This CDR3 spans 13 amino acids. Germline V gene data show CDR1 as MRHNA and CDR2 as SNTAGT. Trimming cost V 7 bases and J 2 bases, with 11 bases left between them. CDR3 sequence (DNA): TGTGCCAGCAAGAGGGAGATAAACACTGAAGCTTTCTTT. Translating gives CASKREINTEAFF.

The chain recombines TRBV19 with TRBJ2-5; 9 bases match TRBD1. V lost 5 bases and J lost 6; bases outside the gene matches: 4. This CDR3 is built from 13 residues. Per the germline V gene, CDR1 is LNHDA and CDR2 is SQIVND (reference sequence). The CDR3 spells CASSAYRGQTQYF. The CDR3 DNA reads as TGTGCCAGTAGTGCTTACAGGGGGCAGACCCAGTACTTC.

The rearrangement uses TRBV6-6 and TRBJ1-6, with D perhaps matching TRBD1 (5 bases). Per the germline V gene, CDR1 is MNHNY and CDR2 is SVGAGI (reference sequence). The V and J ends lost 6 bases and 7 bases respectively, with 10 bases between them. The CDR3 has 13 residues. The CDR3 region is CASSGTANSPLHF. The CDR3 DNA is TGTGCCAGCAGCGGGACTGCGAATTCACCCCTCCACTTT.

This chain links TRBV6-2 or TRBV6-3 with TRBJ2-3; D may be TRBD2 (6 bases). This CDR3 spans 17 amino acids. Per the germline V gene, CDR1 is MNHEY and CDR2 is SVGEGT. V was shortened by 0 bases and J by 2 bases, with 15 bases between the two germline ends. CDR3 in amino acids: CASSYSMISGNTDTQYF. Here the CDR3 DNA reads TGTGCCAGCAGTTACTCGATGATTAGCGGCAACACAGATACGCAGTATTTT.

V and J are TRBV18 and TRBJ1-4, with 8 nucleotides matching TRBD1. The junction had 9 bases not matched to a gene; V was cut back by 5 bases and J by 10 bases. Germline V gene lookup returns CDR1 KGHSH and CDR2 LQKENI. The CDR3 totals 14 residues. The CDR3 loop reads CASSKGQEPAKLFF. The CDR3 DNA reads TGTGCCAGCTCAAAGGGACAGGAACCCGCAAAACTGTTTTTT.

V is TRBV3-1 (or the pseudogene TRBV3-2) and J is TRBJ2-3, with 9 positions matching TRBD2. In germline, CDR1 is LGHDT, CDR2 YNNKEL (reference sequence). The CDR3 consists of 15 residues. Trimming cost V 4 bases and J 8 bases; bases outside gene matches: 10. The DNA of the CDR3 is TGTGCCAGCAGCCCGTGGATAGCGGGAGAAAGTACGCAGTATTTT. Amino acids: CASSPWIAGESTQYF.

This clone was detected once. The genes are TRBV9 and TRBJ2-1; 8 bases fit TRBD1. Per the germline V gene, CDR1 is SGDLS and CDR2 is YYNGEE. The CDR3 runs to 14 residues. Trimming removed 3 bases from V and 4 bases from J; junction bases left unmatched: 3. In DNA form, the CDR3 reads TGTGCCAGCAGCGGCGGACAGGGTTACAATGAGCAGTTCTTC. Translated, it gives CASSGGQGYNEQFF.